Sequencing of this T cell receptor beta chain was carried out in a study of T cell changes during pregnancy in multiple sclerosis. V was cut by 4 bases and J by 6 bases, with 12 bases left in between. The CDR3 totals 13 residues. Germline CDR1 is MNHEY and CDR2 is SMNVEV (reference sequence). This table comes from immunoSEQ multiplex PCR, and its TCRdb copy is limited to in-frame clones, with some not included. The sample shows approximately 100,000 clones, 80% to 95% of them seen only once. The chain recombines TRBV27 with TRBJ2-5; D gene uncertain. The receptor's source is a female donor with multiple sclerosis, enrolled in a pregnancy study. Material: peripheral blood, obtained in the first trimester of pregnancy. The CDR3 spells CASSSSRGKTQYF. CDR3 DNA: TGTGCCAGCAGTTCCTCCCGCGGAAAGACCCAGTACTTC.